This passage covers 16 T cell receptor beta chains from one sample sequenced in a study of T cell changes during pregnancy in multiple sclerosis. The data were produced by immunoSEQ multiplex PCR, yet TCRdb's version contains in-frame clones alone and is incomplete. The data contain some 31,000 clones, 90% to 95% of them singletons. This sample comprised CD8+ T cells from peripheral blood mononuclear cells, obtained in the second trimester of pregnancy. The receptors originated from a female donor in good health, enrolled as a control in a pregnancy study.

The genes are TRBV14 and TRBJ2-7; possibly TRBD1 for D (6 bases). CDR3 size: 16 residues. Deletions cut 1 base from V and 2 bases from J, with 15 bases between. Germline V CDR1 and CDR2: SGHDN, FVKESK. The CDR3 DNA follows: TGTGCCAGCAGCCAAGGGTACAGGGTAGGTCCCTACGAGCAGTACTTC. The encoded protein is CASSQGYRVGPYEQYF.

The CDR3 is CASSLSAGNYGYTF. The CDR3 DNA sequence: TGTGCCAGCAGCTTGTCGGCGGGGAACTATGGCTACACCTTC. The V gene is TRBV5-5, the J gene TRBJ1-2; D is uncertain. There are 14 residues in the CDR3. The V gene lost 1 base and the J gene lost 2 bases, with 9 bases spanning the gap. Germline lookup yields CDR1 SGHKS and CDR2 YYEKEE (reference sequence).

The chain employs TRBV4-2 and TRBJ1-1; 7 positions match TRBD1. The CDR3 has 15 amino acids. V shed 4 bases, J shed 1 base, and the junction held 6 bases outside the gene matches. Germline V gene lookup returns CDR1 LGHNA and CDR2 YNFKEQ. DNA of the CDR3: TGTGCCAGCAGCCCTCGACAGGGAGCGAACACTGAAGCTTTCTTT. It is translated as CASSPRQGANTEAFF.

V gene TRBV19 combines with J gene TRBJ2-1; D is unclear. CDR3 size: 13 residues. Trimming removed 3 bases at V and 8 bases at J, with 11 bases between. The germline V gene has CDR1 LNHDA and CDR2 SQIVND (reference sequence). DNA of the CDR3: TGTGCCAGTAGTATCCTTCCATCGGATGAGCAGTTCTTC. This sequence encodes CASSILPSDEQFF.

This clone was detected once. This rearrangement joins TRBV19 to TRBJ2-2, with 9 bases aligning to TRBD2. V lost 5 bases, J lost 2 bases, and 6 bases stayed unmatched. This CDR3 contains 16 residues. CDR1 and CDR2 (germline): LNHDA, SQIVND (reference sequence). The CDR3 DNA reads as TGTGCCAGTAGTCCGCGGACTAGCGCCAACACCGGGGAGCTGTTTTTT. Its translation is CASSPRTSANTGELFF.

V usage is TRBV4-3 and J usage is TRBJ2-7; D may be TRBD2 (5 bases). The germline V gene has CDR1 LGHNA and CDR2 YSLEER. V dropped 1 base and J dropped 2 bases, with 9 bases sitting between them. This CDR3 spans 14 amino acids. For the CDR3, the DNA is TGCGCCAGCAGCCAAGGGCTAGCTACCTACGAGCAGTACTTC. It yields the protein CASSQGLATYEQYF.

The CDR3 DNA reads TGCGCCAGCAGCCAAGATCCCCGAGAGACCCAGTACTTC. It encodes CASSQDPRETQYF. The rearrangement uses TRBV4-1 and TRBJ2-5; no definite D call. The CDR3 has 13 amino acids. V was pared by 0 bases and J by 4 bases, with 6 bases between. Germline CDR1 is MGHRA and CDR2 is YSYEKL.

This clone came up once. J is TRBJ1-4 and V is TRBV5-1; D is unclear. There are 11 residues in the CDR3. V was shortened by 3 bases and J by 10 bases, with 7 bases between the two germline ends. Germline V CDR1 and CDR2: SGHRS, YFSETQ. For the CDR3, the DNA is TGCGCCAGCAGCTATCGGGGAAAACTGTTTTTT. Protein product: CASSYRGKLFF.

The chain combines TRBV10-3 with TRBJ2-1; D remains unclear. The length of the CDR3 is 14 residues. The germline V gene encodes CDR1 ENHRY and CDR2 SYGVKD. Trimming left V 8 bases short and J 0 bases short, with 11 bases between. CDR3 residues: CAIRERSSYNEQFF. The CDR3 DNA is TGTGCCATCCGCGAGCGCAGCTCCTACAATGAGCAGTTCTTC.

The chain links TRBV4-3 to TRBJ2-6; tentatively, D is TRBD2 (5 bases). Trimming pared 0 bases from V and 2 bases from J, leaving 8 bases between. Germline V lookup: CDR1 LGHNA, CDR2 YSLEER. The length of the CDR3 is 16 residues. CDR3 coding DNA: TGCGCCAGCAGCCAAGATCGGGGTACTGGGGCCAACGTCCTGACTTTC. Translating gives CASSQDRGTGANVLTF.

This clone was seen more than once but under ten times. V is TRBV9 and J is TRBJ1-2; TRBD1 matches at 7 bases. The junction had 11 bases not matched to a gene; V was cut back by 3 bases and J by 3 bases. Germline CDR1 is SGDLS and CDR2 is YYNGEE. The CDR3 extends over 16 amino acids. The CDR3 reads CASSADRASSDYGYTF. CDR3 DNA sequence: TGTGCCAGCAGCGCCGACAGGGCCTCATCCGACTATGGCTACACCTTC.

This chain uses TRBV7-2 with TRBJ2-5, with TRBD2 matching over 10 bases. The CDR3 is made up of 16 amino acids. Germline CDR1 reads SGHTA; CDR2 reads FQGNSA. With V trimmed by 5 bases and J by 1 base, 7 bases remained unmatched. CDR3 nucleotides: TGTGCCAGCAGCCCCACTAGCGGGGTGATCCAAGAGACCCAGTACTTC. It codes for CASSPTSGVIQETQYF.

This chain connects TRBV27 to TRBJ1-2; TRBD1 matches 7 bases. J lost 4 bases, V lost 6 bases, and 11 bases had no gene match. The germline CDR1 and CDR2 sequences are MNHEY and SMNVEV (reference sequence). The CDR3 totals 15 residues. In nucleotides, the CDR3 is TGTGCCAGCAGATCAGACAGGGCAACTCCCTATGGCTACACCTTC. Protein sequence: CASRSDRATPYGYTF.

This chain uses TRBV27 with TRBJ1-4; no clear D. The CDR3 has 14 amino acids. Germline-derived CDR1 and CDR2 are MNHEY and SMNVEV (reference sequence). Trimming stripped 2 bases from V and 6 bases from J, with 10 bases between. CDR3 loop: CASSLRGFDEKLFF. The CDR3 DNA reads TGTGCCAGCAGTTTACGTGGCTTCGATGAAAAACTGTTTTTT.

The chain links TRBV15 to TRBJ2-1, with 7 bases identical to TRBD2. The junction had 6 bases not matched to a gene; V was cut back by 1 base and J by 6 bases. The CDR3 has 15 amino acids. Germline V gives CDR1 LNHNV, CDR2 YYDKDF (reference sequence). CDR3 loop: CATSRVRDYANEQFF. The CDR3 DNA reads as TGTGCCACCAGCAGAGTAAGGGACTACGCCAATGAGCAGTTCTTC.

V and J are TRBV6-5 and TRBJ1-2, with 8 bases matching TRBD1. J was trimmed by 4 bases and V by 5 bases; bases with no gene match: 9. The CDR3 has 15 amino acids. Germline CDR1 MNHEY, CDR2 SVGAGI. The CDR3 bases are TGTGCCAGCAGTGGCGGGCAGGGGGCCCTCTATGGCTACACCTTC. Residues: CASSGGQGALYGYTF.